The 27 T cell receptor beta chains below come from one sample, sequenced in a study of tumor and adjacent non-tumor tissue in lung cancer. The library came from three nested PCR rounds adapted from ARM-PCR protocols. TCRdb processed the multiplex PCR reads anew with MiXCR; each CDR3 protein has one entry. The repertoire holds 77,000 or so distinct CDR3 sequences, more than 65% seen once, with approximately 40% in the top ten. This sample's RNA came from whole unsorted tissue. The normal lung tissue was taken more than 3 cm from the tumor edge. Sample: distant non-tumor lung tissue. These receptors were collected from a man aged 65-85 years with non-small cell lung cancer.

As concerns this clonotype: Germline is not matched at one junction end, which may reflect a read error. V gene TRBV11-1 combines with J gene TRBJ2-7, with 7 bases aligning to TRBD2. There are 15 residues in the CDR3. Germline values: CDR1 SGHAT, CDR2 FQDESV (reference sequence). The CDR3 DNA follows: TGTGCCAGTAGCTTAACAAGCGGGAAAGCCTACAAGCAGTACTTC. Protein sequence: CASSLTSGKAYKQYF.

To note about this clonotype: A clone one base away is much larger, so this may be a read error. The chain uses TRBV5-5 and TRBJ2-2, with TRBD1 as a possible D gene (6 bases). Germline assignment: CDR1 SGHKS and CDR2 YYEKEE (reference sequence). The CDR3 is made up of 16 amino acids. This chain's CDR3 is CACSFGTGPNTGELFF. CDR3 nucleotides: TGTGCCTGCAGCTTCGGAACAGGGCCGAACACCGGGGAGCTGTTTTTT.

This clonotype was found a few times. V usage is TRBV29-1 and J usage is TRBJ2-1; 7 nucleotides match TRBD2. The CDR3 runs 12 residues. Germline V gives CDR1 SQVTM, CDR2 ANQGSEA. DNA for the CDR3: TGCACCGGGGAGGGTTCCTACAATGGACAGTTCTTC. It is translated as CTGEGSYNGQFF.

Notes on this clonotype: Mismatch with germline at one junction end may stem from a read error. The chain employs TRBV12-3 or TRBV12-4 and TRBJ2-1; D perhaps matches TRBD2 (7 bases). The CDR3 covers 16 residues. DNA for the CDR3: TGCGCCGGCAGTCCCGCTGGGGGGGGGCGTGGGAATGATCAGTTCTTC. This codes for CAGSPAGGGRGNDQFF.

This chain uses TRBV2 with TRBJ1-3, with TRBD1 as a possible D gene (5 bases). Trimming left V 2 bases short and J 9 bases short, with 23 bases between. This CDR3 spans 17 amino acids. Germline loops: CDR1 SNHLY, CDR2 FYNNEI. The CDR3 DNA sequence: TGTGCCAGCAGTGAAACCCCTACAGGCTCGTCTTGGGGCACCATATATTTT. Its protein product is CASSETPTGSSWGTIYF.

This clonotype was counted a single time. This sequence joins TRBV29-1 and TRBJ1-2; the D is unclear. V lost 0 bases, J lost 4 bases, and 18 bases lay in between. This CDR3 spans 16 amino acids. CDR1 is SQVTM and CDR2 is ANQGSEA in the germline V gene. DNA for the CDR3: TGCAGCGTTGAAGACAGCGATGCTGATAGTTCCTATGGCTACACCTTC. It is translated as CSVEDSDADSSYGYTF.

Remarks on this clonotype: At one boundary the junction diverges from the germline segment, which might be a read error. This sequence joins TRBV7-8 and TRBJ1-6, with D unresolved. The germline V gene has CDR1 SGHVS and CDR2 FQNEAQ. There are 13 residues in the CDR3. CDR3 loop: CASSTAPVTPLHF. The DNA for the CDR3 is TGTGCCAGCAGCACGGCCCCCGTGACACCACTCCACTTT.

Worth noting for this clonotype: Likely a read error: the CDR3 ends without its conserved phenylalanine or tryptophan. It is unclear where the CDR3 begins or ends on the DNA, so no DNA is shown, and the CDR3 is as TCRdb lists it. This sequence joins TRBV5-5 and TRBJ1-1; the table's D call TRBD1 went unverified against the DNA. Looked up from germline, CDR1 is SGHKS and CDR2 is YYEKEE (reference sequence). The CDR3 spans 14 residues, counting both ends. CDR3 amino acids: CASSRTGVNTEAIL.

In regard to this clonotype: One end of the junction varies from germline; a read error may be responsible. V is TRBV12-3 or TRBV12-4 and J is TRBJ2-6; D could derive from TRBD1 or TRBD2 (5 bases each). The CDR3 is 15 amino acids. CDR3 DNA sequence: TGTGTCAGCAGCCAGGACGGGGCCGGGGCCAACATCCTGACTTTC. It yields the protein CVSSQDGAGANILTF.

To note about this clonotype: One end of the junction is discordant with germline, which a read error may explain. V gene TRBV10-3 combines with J gene TRBJ2-7; D is perhaps TRBD1 (5 bases). Germline CDR1 reads ENHRY; CDR2 reads SYGVKD. The length of the CDR3 is 13 residues. CDR3 DNA: TGTGTCATCAGTGTGCAGGGTCAGGACGAGCAGTACTTC. The encoded protein is CVISVQGQDEQYF.

The chain recombines TRBV11-2 with TRBJ2-3, with 7 bases aligning to TRBD2. Germline V gene sequence: CDR1 SGHAT, CDR2 FQNNGV. J gave up 8 bases and V 0 bases, and 8 bases lay outside the gene matches. The CDR3 is made up of 15 amino acids. CDR3 protein: CASSLEGAGVVTQYF. The CDR3 DNA follows: TGTGCCAGCAGCTTAGAGGGTGCGGGGGTAGTTACGCAGTATTTT.

On this clonotype itself: A much bigger clone sits one base away, suggesting this may be a read error. J is TRBJ2-2 and V is TRBV4-2, with D perhaps TRBD2 (6 bases). Germline lookup yields CDR1 LGHNA and CDR2 YNFKEQ. This CDR3 is built from 17 residues. CDR3 sequence: CASSQVSAGTNSGELFF. CDR3 bases: TGTGCCAGCAGCCAAGTTTCGGCGGGGACGAACAGCGGGGAGCTGTTTTTT.

Notes on this clonotype: No conserved phenylalanine or tryptophan is present at the end of the CDR3, so a read error is the likely explanation. No DNA is shown, since the ends of the CDR3 on it are uncertain; the CDR3 is the one TCRdb lists. V usage is TRBV7-8 and J usage is TRBJ2-7; TRBD2, the table's D call, lacks a check against the DNA. Germline CDR1 and CDR2: SGHVS and FQNEAQ. The CDR3 has 14 amino acids, counting both end residues. This chain's CDR3 is CASSLGAGPYEHYI.

J is TRBJ1-2 and V is TRBV11-2, with D tentatively TRBD1 (5 bases). Germline V gene lookup returns CDR1 SGHAT and CDR2 FQNNGV. CDR3 size: 14 residues. Trimming took off 3 bases at V and 4 bases at J, with 12 bases between the two ends. The CDR3 nucleotides are TGTGCCAGCAGCTTTCCCCAGGGAGCCTATGGCTACACCTTC. It translates to CASSFPQGAYGYTF.

For this clonotype: Its ends do not fully match the called genes, so a read error is possible. The genes are TRBV29-1 and TRBJ2-3; D is perhaps TRBD2 (7 bases). The CDR3 consists of 12 residues. Germline V lookup: CDR1 SQVTM, CDR2 ANQGSEA. The CDR3 region is CSMGGATVTQYF. The CDR3, as DNA: TGTAGCATGGGGGGGGCCACAGTTACGCAGTATTTT.

A note on this clonotype: At one end the junction does not follow the germline gene, possibly because of a read error. The rearrangement joins TRBV5-6 to TRBJ2-3; D is unresolved. Germline V gene lookup returns CDR1 SGHDT and CDR2 YYEEEE. This CDR3 is built from 15 residues. The CDR3 DNA reads as TGTGCCAGCAGTTTGGGCCCGCGAAGGACAGATACGCAGTATTTT. As protein: CASSLGPRRTDTQYF.

With respect to this clonotype: A clone one base away is much larger, so this may be a read error. The CDR3 DNA is TGTGCTAGTGGACACGGGAGACCCAACAGCAAGGAAGCTTTCTTT. Encoded protein: CASGHGRPNSKEAFF. The V and J genes are TRBV12-5 and TRBJ1-1; D unresolved. CDR1 and CDR2 (germline): LGHNT, FRNRAP. V shed 6 bases and J shed 8 bases, with 22 bases lying between them. This CDR3 comprises 15 residues.

About this clonotype: A much larger clone lies a single base off, so this may be a read error. The chain recombines TRBV5-4 with TRBJ1-1, with D perhaps TRBD1 (6 bases). Per the germline V gene, CDR1 is SGHNT and CDR2 is YYREEE (reference sequence). The CDR3 is made up of 14 amino acids. CDR3 residues: CASSLAMGAAEASF. Here the CDR3 DNA reads TGTGCCAGCAGCTTGGCTATGGGGGCGGCTGAAGCTTCCTTT.

With regard to this clonotype: At one boundary the junction diverges from the germline segment, which might be a read error. This chain connects TRBV20-1 to TRBJ2-5; TRBD2 matches at 10 bases. The CDR3 contains 14 residues. Germline loops: CDR1 DFQATT, CDR2 SNEGSKA (reference sequence). The DNA for the CDR3 is TGCAGTGCTAATAGCGGGAGGCCTCAAGAGAGCCAGTACTTC. It translates to CSANSGRPQESQYF.

This clonotype appeared a single time. Sequence at one end of the junction differs from germline and may be a read error. J is TRBJ1-5 and V is TRBV7-9; the D is unclear. CDR1 and CDR2 from the germline V gene are SEHNR and FQNEAQ (reference sequence). This CDR3 region has 12 residues. CDR3 sequence reads: CASSPSNQPQKF. In nucleotides, the CDR3 is TGTGCAAGCAGCCCTTCTAATCAGCCCCAGAAGTTT.

Regarding this clonotype: One end of the junction fails to match germline, which may point to a read error. The chain is built from TRBV12-5 and TRBJ2-7; D gene ambiguous. CDR3 length: 12 amino acids. Germline CDR1 reads LGHNT; CDR2 reads FRNRAP. The chain's CDR3 is CASGLNPEEQYF. The CDR3 DNA reads as TGCGCTAGTGGCCTAAACCCGGAGGAGCAGTACTTC.

The sample holds one count of this clonotype. The rearrangement links TRBV6-2 or TRBV6-3 to TRBJ2-3; maybe TRBD2 (5 bases). Germline V CDR1 and CDR2: MNHEY, SVGEGT. The CDR3 has 12 amino acids. The CDR3 reads CASDLSTDTQYF. CDR3 bases: TGTGCTAGCGACTTGTCCACAGATACGCAGTATTTT.

The chain links TRBV11-2 to TRBJ2-4; D ambiguous. Looked up from germline, CDR1 is SGHAT and CDR2 is FQNNGV. With 10 bases removed from V and 9 bases from J, the gap between germline ends came to 22 bases. This CDR3 has 14 residues. CDR3 nucleotides: TGTGCCAACAACCCCCCGGTTCAAGTTGGCATTCAGTACTTC. Protein product: CANNPPVQVGIQYF.

Details on this clonotype: The junction and the germline gene differ at one end; a read error may be behind it. The CDR3 reads CASSSLTGGGTDTRYF. Here the CDR3 DNA reads TGTGCCAGCAGCTCCTTGACAGGGGGTGGCACAGATACGCGGTATTTT. The chain carries TRBV5-5 and TRBJ2-3; TRBD1 agrees at 9 bases. Germline V gives CDR1 SGHKS, CDR2 YYEKEE (reference sequence). CDR3 length: 16 residues.

Note on this clonotype: The germline gene is not matched at one end of the junction; a read error may be the cause. This sequence joins TRBV28 and TRBJ2-3; weak D call: TRBD2 (5 bases). The CDR3 spans 16 residues. Germline loops: CDR1 MDHEN, CDR2 SYDVKM. CDR3 amino acids: CDSRRAKELGTDTQYF. For the CDR3, the DNA is TGTGACAGCAGGCGTGCGAAGGAACTAGGCACAGATACGCAGTATTTT.

V is TRBV11-3 and J is TRBJ2-6, with D maybe TRBD2 (7 bases). Germline CDR1 and CDR2: SGHNT and YENEEA. V lost 5 bases and J 9 bases, leaving 29 bases between the germline ends. The CDR3 loop spans 19 amino acids. In DNA, the CDR3 is TGTGCCAGCAGCCATGACGTTGGGGGGGCGCAGTCTTGGGTCAACGTCCTGACTTTC. Translation: CASSHDVGGAQSWVNVLTF.

This clonotype appeared a few times. Being one base from a much bigger clone, this may be a read error. V and J are TRBV29-1 and TRBJ1-6; TRBD1 is a possible D gene (6 bases). Trimming shortened V by 5 bases and J by 10 bases, and 24 bases separated the two germline ends. Germline CDR1 SQVTM, CDR2 ANQGSEA. This CDR3 region has 16 residues. The CDR3 DNA reads TGCAGCGTTACCGTTACAGGGTGGAGTGGTGGGTCACCCCTCCACTTT. It translates to CSVTVTGWSGGSPLHF.